The 31 T cell receptor beta chains below were found in one sample sequenced in a study of cytomegalovirus exposure and HLA in healthy donors. Amplification used 60 Vbeta primers and 13 Jbeta primers. TCRdb keeps only in-frame clones here, not all; method: immunoSEQ multiplex PCR. The sample lists fewer than 300,000 clones; 80% were seen once. The sequenced sample consisted of PBMCs. The receptors stem from a girl between 2 and 10 years old in good health and CMV-seronegative.

This clone was counted a few times. The chain uses TRBV6-5 and TRBJ2-1; 8 bases line up with TRBD2. Germline V lookup: CDR1 MNHEY, CDR2 SVGAGI. V lost 4 bases, J lost 3 bases, and 5 bases stayed unmatched. The CDR3 spans 15 residues. CDR3 DNA sequence: TGTGCCAGCAGTTTCGAGCGGGGGCGCTACAATGAGCAGTTCTTC. It is translated as CASSFERGRYNEQFF.

The gene calls are TRBV4-2 and TRBJ2-2, with 7 bases aligning to TRBD2. Losses at the gene ends were 0 bases for V and 6 bases for J; bases not matched to a gene: 7. The CDR3 extends over 16 amino acids. Germline lookup yields CDR1 LGHNA and CDR2 YNFKEQ. The CDR3, as DNA: TGTGCCAGCAGCCAAGAGGCCGGACTAGTCGCCGGGGAGCTGTTTTTT. Translating it yields CASSQEAGLVAGELFF.

V gene TRBV2 combines with J gene TRBJ1-5; TRBD1 agrees at 9 bases. Losses at the gene ends were 6 bases for V and 6 bases for J; bases not matched to a gene: 12. This CDR3 comprises 16 residues. CDR1 is SNHLY and CDR2 is FYNNEI in the germline V gene. In nucleotides, the CDR3 is TGTGCCAGCAGAGAAACAGGGGGCGTGTTTGGTCAGCCCCAGCATTTT. Translation gives CASRETGGVFGQPQHF.

The chain carries TRBV7-9 and TRBJ1-2, with a possible D match to TRBD1 (5 bases). The CDR3 length is 13 residues. The germline V gene has CDR1 SEHNR and CDR2 FQNEAQ (reference sequence). V shed 5 bases and J shed 7 bases, with 14 bases lying between them. CDR3: CASSDAQGGGYTF. The CDR3 bases are TGTGCCAGCAGCGACGCCCAGGGAGGTGGCTACACCTTC.

The chain is built from TRBV28 and TRBJ2-3; D is ambiguous. The CDR3 spans 10 residues. Germline CDR1 is MDHEN and CDR2 is SYDVKM. V lost 6 bases to trimming and J lost 6 bases, with 4 bases between them. The CDR3 here is CASSIDTQYF. CDR3 DNA: TGTGCCAGCAGCATTGATACGCAGTATTTT.

The chain employs TRBV6-5 and TRBJ1-6, with 7 nucleotides matching TRBD1. The CDR3 has 16 amino acids. V shed 0 bases and J 6 bases; nucleotides not matched to a gene: 5. Germline V gene sequence: CDR1 MNHEY, CDR2 SVGAGI. CDR3: CASSYSEGDSNSPLHF. The CDR3 DNA is TGTGCCAGCAGTTACTCGGAGGGGGACAGTAATTCACCCCTCCACTTT.

This clone was seen only a few times. The CDR3: CASSQAVQGATNYGYTF. Here the CDR3 DNA reads TGTGCCAGCAGCCAAGCCGTCCAGGGGGCCACAAACTATGGCTACACCTTC. The chain carries TRBV4-2 and TRBJ1-2; the match to TRBD1 covers 8 bases. J was trimmed by 2 bases and V by 1 base; bases with no gene match: 9. This CDR3 is 17 amino acids long. CDR1 is LGHNA and CDR2 is YNFKEQ in the germline V gene.

This chain links TRBV25-1 with TRBJ2-3; 11 nucleotides match TRBD2. CDR3 length: 18 residues. V was pared by 3 bases and J by 3 bases, with 11 bases of the junction left unmatched. The germline gives CDR1 MGHDK, CDR2 SYGVNS. The CDR3 reads CASSETLRTSGSTDTQYF. CDR3 in DNA: TGTGCCAGCAGTGAGACCCTCCGAACTAGCGGGAGTACAGATACGCAGTATTTT.

V gene TRBV7-8 combines with J gene TRBJ2-3; 8 bases line up with TRBD2. Germline values: CDR1 SGHVS, CDR2 FQNEAQ. The V segment lost 4 bases and the J segment 3 bases; nucleotides outside the gene matches: 9. The CDR3 has 16 residues. The CDR3 region has the DNA TGTGCCAGCAGCTGGGCCGGGACTAGGGCTACAGATACGCAGTATTTT. Residues: CASSWAGTRATDTQYF.

The rearrangement uses TRBV7-8 and TRBJ2-3; 8 bases fit TRBD2. Germline-derived CDR1 and CDR2 are SGHVS and FQNEAQ. The CDR3 is made up of 15 amino acids. V gave up 5 bases and J gave up 2 bases; unmatched junction bases: 6. The CDR3 bases are TGTGCCAGCAGCGCCAGCGGGAGAGCCACAGATACGCAGTATTTT. It is translated as CASSASGRATDTQYF.

The chain is built from TRBV15 and TRBJ2-7, with a weak D call TRBD2 (5 bases). CDR3 length: 15 amino acids. Germline V gives CDR1 LNHNV, CDR2 YYDKDF (reference sequence). Trimming took off 1 base at V and 3 bases at J, with 13 bases between the two ends. CDR3 residues: CATSRARELHYEQYF. For the CDR3, the DNA is TGTGCCACCAGCAGAGCGAGGGAATTACACTACGAGCAGTACTTC.

The rearrangement links TRBV6-4 to TRBJ1-5, with 7 bases matching TRBD1. CDR1 and CDR2 (germline): MRHNA, SNTAGT. The CDR3 runs to 17 residues. After removal of 4 bases from V and 4 bases from J, the junction contained 13 bases not matched to a gene. The CDR3 nucleotides read TGTGCCAGCAGTGCCCCCCGGGAGGGGGCCATGAATCAGCCCCAGCATTTT. This encodes CASSAPREGAMNQPQHF.

The rearrangement uses TRBV28 and TRBJ2-5; D is ambiguous. With the DNA end fitting TRBJ2-7 better, the J assignment may be wrong. Germline V CDR1 and CDR2: MDHEN, SYDVKM. The CDR3 covers 11 residues. CDR3 DNA sequence: TGTGCCAGCCTCGCGAACTACGAGCAGTACTTC. Translating gives CASLANYEQYF.

This clone showed up just a few times. The V and J genes are TRBV28 and TRBJ2-7, with a tentative D call TRBD2 (5 bases). Germline V gene data show CDR1 as MDHEN and CDR2 as SYDVKM. V was trimmed by 7 bases and J by 5 bases, leaving 12 bases between them. CDR3 size: 12 residues. The CDR3 region has the DNA TGTGCCAGCAAAGGATCCGGGGACGAGCAGTACTTC. Encoded protein: CASKGSGDEQYF. Together with reference TRBV28 and TRBJ2-7, the CDR3 gives the full variable domain: DVKVTQSSRYLVKRTGEKVFLECVQDMDHENMFWYRQDPGLGLRLIYFSYDVKMKEKGDIPEGYSVSREKKERFSLILESASTNQTSMYLCASKGSGDEQYFGPGTRLTVT.

V gene TRBV7-6 combines with J gene TRBJ1-5; a weak D match, TRBD1 (6 bases). Trimming shortened V by 0 bases and J by 2 bases, and 14 bases separated the two germline ends. The CDR3 loop spans 17 amino acids. CDR1 is SGHVS and CDR2 is FNYEAQ in the germline V gene. The CDR3 loop is CASSLAAGGGGNQPQHF. In DNA, the CDR3 is TGTGCCAGCAGCTTAGCCGCGGGGGGGGGCGGCAATCAGCCCCAGCATTTT.

The chain has TRBV7-9 and TRBJ1-2; weak D call: TRBD1 (6 bases). V lost 4 bases and J lost 4, with 13 bases in between. There are 14 residues in the CDR3. Germline CDR1 reads SEHNR; CDR2 reads FQNEAQ (reference sequence). DNA for the CDR3: TGTGCCAGCAGCTCTGGGGGGGCCTCCTATGGCTACACCTTC. Translating gives CASSSGGASYGYTF.

The chain uses TRBV27 and TRBJ2-1, with a weak D call TRBD1 (5 bases). This CDR3 has 12 residues. V lost 7 bases and J 6 bases, leaving 10 bases between the germline ends. Germline V gives CDR1 MNHEY, CDR2 SMNVEV (reference sequence). CDR3 amino acids: CASKARGNEQFF. The CDR3 DNA reads TGTGCCAGCAAGGCTAGGGGCAATGAGCAGTTCTTC.

This rearrangement joins TRBV7-2 to TRBJ2-7, with 8 bases that match TRBD1. The trim removed 1 base at V and 5 bases at J, leaving 7 bases unmatched. The CDR3 extends over 15 amino acids. Germline lookup yields CDR1 SGHTA and CDR2 FQGNSA. CDR3 residues: CASSLVPRGRNEQYF. CDR3 DNA: TGTGCCAGCAGCTTAGTACCCAGGGGGCGCAACGAGCAGTACTTC. The whole variable domain, remainder taken from reference TRBV7-2 and TRBJ2-7, is GAGVSQSPSNKVTEKGKDVELRCDPISGHTALYWYRQSLGQGLEFLIYFQGNSAPDKSGLPSDRFSAERTGGSVSTLTIQRTQQEDSAVYLCASSLVPRGRNEQYFGPGTRLTVT.

The chain joins TRBV9 to TRBJ2-1; 9 nucleotides align to TRBD2. V shed 0 bases, J shed 5 bases, and the junction held 6 bases outside the gene matches. The CDR3 spans 16 residues. The germline V gene encodes CDR1 SGDLS and CDR2 YYNGEE. For the CDR3, the DNA is TGTGCCAGCAGCGTAGGTTGGGGACTAGCCAACAATGAGCAGTTCTTC. Its protein is CASSVGWGLANNEQFF.

The chain employs TRBV19 and TRBJ2-7, with D maybe TRBD1 (6 bases). Trimming cost V 1 base and J 7 bases, with 17 bases left between them. Germline-derived CDR1 and CDR2 are LNHDA and SQIVND (reference sequence). This CDR3 comprises 15 residues. The CDR3 coding sequence is TGTGCCAGTAGTATAGGCGGGTCTGCTGGGACAGAGCAGTACTTC. Amino acids: CASSIGGSAGTEQYF.

The rearrangement links TRBV19 to TRBJ1-4, with D tentatively TRBD1 (5 bases). This CDR3 spans 15 amino acids. Trimming shortened V by 5 bases and J by 6 bases, and 16 bases separated the two germline ends. The germline CDR1 and CDR2 sequences are LNHDA and SQIVND (reference sequence). The CDR3 DNA reads as TGTGCCAGTAGTCGATCGGGGGGAGAGGATGAAAAACTGTTTTTT. Protein: CASSRSGGEDEKLFF.

J is TRBJ2-1 and V is TRBV5-1; D not certain. Germline CDR1 reads SGHRS; CDR2 reads YFSETQ. The CDR3 loop spans 15 amino acids. V lost 0 bases and J 1 base, leaving 8 bases between the germline ends. CDR3 coding DNA: TGCGCCAGCAGCTTGGGTCGTCTATCCTACAATGAGCAGTTCTTC. Encoded protein: CASSLGRLSYNEQFF. The variable domain in full, with the rest retrieved from reference TRBV5-1 and TRBJ2-1, is KAGVTQTPRYLIKTRGQQVTLSCSPISGHRSVSWYQQTPGQGLQFLFEYFSETQRNKGNFPGRFSGRQFSNSRSEMNVSTLELGDSALYLCASSLGRLSYNEQFFGPGTRLTVL.

The CDR3 sequence is CASSLGGGPAYEQYF. The CDR3 region has the DNA TGTGCCAGCAGCCTCGGAGGGGGCCCGGCCTACGAGCAGTACTTC. This chain joins TRBV9 and TRBJ2-7; a possible D gene is TRBD1 (7 bases). This CDR3 contains 15 residues. From germline, CDR1 is SGDLS and CDR2 YYNGEE. Trimming took 4 bases from V and 2 from J, leaving 16 bases between them.

This clone has a handful of counts. The same CDR3 is also encoded by other DNA sequences in this sample. The chain employs TRBV28 and TRBJ2-1; D possibly corresponds to TRBD1 (5 bases). The V end was cut by 2 bases, the J end by 0 bases, with 8 bases between. This CDR3 spans 15 amino acids. The germline V gene encodes CDR1 MDHEN and CDR2 SYDVKM. For the CDR3, the DNA is TGTGCCAGCAGTTTACAGGGCGTCTCCTACAATGAGCAGTTCTTC. Encoded protein: CASSLQGVSYNEQFF.

In this sample, this clone turned up once. The V gene is TRBV10-3, the J gene TRBJ1-3; D is possibly TRBD1 (5 bases). The CDR3 contains 17 residues. Germline V gene lookup returns CDR1 ENHRY and CDR2 SYGVKD. The ends were cut back, 4 bases at V and 4 bases at J, with 20 bases in the middle. The DNA of the CDR3 is TGTGCCATCAGTGTACGACTGGGACTCGAGGGAGGAAACACCATATATTTT. This sequence encodes CAISVRLGLEGGNTIYF.

The chain has TRBV5-1 and TRBJ1-2, with a weak D call TRBD1 (5 bases). Germline CDR1 is SGHRS and CDR2 is YFSETQ. Trimming took 4 bases from V and 2 from J, leaving 15 bases between them. The CDR3 loop spans 15 amino acids. CDR3 DNA: TGCGCCAGCAGCCTCCTGGGACGGGAGAACTATGGCTACACCTTC. It specifies CASSLLGRENYGYTF.

The chain carries TRBV7-9 and TRBJ1-1; D uncertain. The CDR3 sequence is 13 residues long. Germline values: CDR1 SEHNR, CDR2 FQNEAQ (reference sequence). Trimming stripped 0 bases from V and 7 bases from J, with 9 bases between. The CDR3 reads CASSLAVGVEAFF. The CDR3 coding sequence is TGTGCCAGCAGCTTAGCGGTCGGAGTTGAAGCTTTCTTT.

The chain links TRBV19 to TRBJ2-7; TRBD1 aligns across 7 bases. CDR3 length: 13 residues. J lost 3 bases, V lost 10 bases, and 9 bases had no gene match. Per germline, CDR1 LNHDA and CDR2 SQIVND (reference sequence). DNA of the CDR3: TGTGCCACCACCGGGACAGAGAGCTACGAGCAGTACTTC. It encodes CATTGTESYEQYF.

The CDR3 loop reads CASSASPLLAGSNEQYF. The CDR3 DNA sequence: TGTGCCAGCAGCGCGAGCCCTTTACTAGCGGGGTCGAACGAGCAGTACTTC. J is TRBJ2-5 and V is TRBV5-4, with 10 bases that match TRBD2. The J call may be incorrect, as the DNA end agrees better with TRBJ2-7. The CDR3 covers 17 residues. Germline CDR1 reads SGHNT; CDR2 reads YYREEE (reference sequence).

A few counts support this clone. J is TRBJ1-4 and V is TRBV28; 9 bases map to TRBD1. Germline CDR1 MDHEN, CDR2 SYDVKM. The CDR3 runs to 14 residues. The V gene end was trimmed by 6 bases and the J gene end by 7 bases; junction bases not matched to a gene: 6. The chain's CDR3 is CASRYGQGTEKLFF. The CDR3 DNA reads TGTGCCAGCAGGTACGGACAGGGGACTGAAAAACTGTTTTTT.

The chain employs TRBV6-1 and TRBJ1-4, with TRBD1 matching 8 bases. V was pared by 6 bases and J by 5 bases, with 5 bases of the junction left unmatched. The germline gives CDR1 MNHNS, CDR2 SASEGT. There are 14 residues in the CDR3. DNA for the CDR3: TGTGCCAGCAGGGACAGGGACTCAAATGAAAAACTGTTTTTT. It translates to CASRDRDSNEKLFF.